The clone carrying this T cell receptor beta chain was counted a few times. Antigen specificity is unknown. Deletions cut 3 bases from V and 0 bases from J, with 14 bases between. Germline V CDR1 and CDR2: SGHTA, FQGNSA. The length of the CDR3 is 17 residues. The data stem from a study of T cell repertoires in cytomegalovirus infection. Study overall: Shared public TCR beta signatures pointed to both CMV infection and a matching HLA type. Study findings and constraints: Frequencies of public TCR beta families were cumulated, and this identified carriers of CMV plus the relevant HLA.

TCRdb reanalysed the reads using MiXCR and keeps one entry per CDR3 protein. The data show roughly 920,000 distinct CDR3 sequences, with roughly 30% seen just once and around an eighth held by the top ten. The receptor comes from a human donor in good health (CMV status not recorded). Some clones in this sample may be carry-over from other donors' samples. The sequencing used cultured CD8+ T cells from PBMCs, collected from culture after CMV antigen stimulation. The genes are TRBV7-2 and TRBJ2-2; D may be TRBD2 (6 bases). CDR3 residues: CASSFIGRRANTGELFF. The CDR3 DNA sequence: TGTGCCAGCAGCTTTATTGGTCGGAGGGCGAACACCGGGGAGCTGTTTTTT.